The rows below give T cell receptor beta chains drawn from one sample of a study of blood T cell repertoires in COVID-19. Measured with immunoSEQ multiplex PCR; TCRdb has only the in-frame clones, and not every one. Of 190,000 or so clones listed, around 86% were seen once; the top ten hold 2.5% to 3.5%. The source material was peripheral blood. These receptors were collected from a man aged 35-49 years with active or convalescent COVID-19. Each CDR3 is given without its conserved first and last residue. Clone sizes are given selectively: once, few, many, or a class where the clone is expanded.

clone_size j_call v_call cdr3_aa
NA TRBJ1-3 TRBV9 ASSPRGDPGNTIY
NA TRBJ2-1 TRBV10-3 ATVDPTGAGTGGGEQF
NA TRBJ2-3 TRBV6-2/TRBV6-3 ASSSRGLVADTQY
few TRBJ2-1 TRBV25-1 ASSDSQGNPLYNEQF
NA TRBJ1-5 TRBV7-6 ASSPRGRGQPQH
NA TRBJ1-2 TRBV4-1 ASSQEPGVIDGYT
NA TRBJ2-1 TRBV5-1 ASSPGGGHGNEQF
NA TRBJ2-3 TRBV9 ASGPGTSGGDTQY
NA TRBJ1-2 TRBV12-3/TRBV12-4 ASSLDSGYGYT
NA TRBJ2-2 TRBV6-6 ASSYSEGTGELF
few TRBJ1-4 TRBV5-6 ASSFGQGSEKLF
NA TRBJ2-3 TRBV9 ASSVEDRGLDTQY
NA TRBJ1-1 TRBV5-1 ASSSRDRNTEAF
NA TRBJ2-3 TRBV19 ASTIAGEKDTQY
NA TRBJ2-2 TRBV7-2 ASPPSAGLVSTGELF
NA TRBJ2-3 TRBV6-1 ASSGSGGPPLLTDTQY
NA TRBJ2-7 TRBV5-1 ASSPTGRDMTYEQY
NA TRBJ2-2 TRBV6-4 ASSDLGGTNTGELF
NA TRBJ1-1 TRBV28 ASRPGQPSSAF
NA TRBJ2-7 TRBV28 ASSLQFGYEQY
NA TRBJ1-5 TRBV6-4 ASTVRHQPQH
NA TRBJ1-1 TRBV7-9 ASRSGTGSNTEAF
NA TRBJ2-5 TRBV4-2 ASSQARGVETQY